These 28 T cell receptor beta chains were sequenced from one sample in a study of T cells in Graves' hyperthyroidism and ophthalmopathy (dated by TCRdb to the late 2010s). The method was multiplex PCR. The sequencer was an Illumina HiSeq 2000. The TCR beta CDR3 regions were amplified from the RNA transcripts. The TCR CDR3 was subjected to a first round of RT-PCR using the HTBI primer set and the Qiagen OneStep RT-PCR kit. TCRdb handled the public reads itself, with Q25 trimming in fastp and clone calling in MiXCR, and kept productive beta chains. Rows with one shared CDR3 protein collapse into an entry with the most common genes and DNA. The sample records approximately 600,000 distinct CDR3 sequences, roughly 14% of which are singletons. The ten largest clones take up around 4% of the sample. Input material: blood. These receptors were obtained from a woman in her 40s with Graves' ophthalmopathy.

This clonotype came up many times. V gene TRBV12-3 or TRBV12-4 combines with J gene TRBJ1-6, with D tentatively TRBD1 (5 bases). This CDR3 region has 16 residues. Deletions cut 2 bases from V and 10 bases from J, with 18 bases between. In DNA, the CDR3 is TGTGCCAGCAGTTTAAAGAGGGGACGGTCTGGGTCACCCCTCCACTTT. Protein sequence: CASSLKRGRSGSPLHF.

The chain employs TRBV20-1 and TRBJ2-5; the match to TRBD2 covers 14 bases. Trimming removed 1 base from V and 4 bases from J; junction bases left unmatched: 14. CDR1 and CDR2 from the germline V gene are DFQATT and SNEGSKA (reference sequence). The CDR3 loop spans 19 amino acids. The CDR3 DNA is TGCAGTGCTAGAGGCATAGATCCGGGACTAGCGGGAGTCCTAGAGACCCAGTACTTC. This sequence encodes CSARGIDPGLAGVLETQYF.

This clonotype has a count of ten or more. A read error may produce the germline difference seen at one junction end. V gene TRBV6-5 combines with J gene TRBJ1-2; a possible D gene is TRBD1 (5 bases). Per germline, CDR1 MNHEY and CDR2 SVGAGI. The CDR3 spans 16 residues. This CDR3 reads CAGSFGGVLETYGYTF. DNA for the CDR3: TGTGCCGGCAGTTTCGGGGGGGTCCTGGAAACATATGGCTACACCTTC.

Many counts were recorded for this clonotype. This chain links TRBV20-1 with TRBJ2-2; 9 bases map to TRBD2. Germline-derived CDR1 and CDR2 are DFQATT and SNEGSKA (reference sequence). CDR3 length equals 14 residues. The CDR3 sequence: CSTRTSVPTGELFF. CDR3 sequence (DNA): TGCAGCACCCGGACTAGCGTACCGACCGGGGAGCTGTTTTTT.

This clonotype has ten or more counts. This CDR3 reads CASSPSGSATGELFF. CDR3 DNA: TGTGCCAGCAGTCCCAGCGGGAGTGCTACCGGGGAGCTGTTTTTT. The rearrangement links TRBV27 to TRBJ2-2, with 8 bases aligning to TRBD2. Losses at the gene ends were 5 bases for V and 5 bases for J; bases not matched to a gene: 7. Germline V gives CDR1 MNHEY, CDR2 SMNVEV (reference sequence). There are 15 residues in the CDR3.

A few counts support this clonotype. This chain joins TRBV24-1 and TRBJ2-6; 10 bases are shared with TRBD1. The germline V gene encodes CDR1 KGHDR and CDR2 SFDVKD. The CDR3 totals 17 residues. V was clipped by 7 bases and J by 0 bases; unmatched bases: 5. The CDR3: CATSSGTGVSGANVLTF. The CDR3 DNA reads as TGTGCCACCAGCTCCGGGACAGGGGTCTCTGGGGCCAACGTCCTGACTTTC.

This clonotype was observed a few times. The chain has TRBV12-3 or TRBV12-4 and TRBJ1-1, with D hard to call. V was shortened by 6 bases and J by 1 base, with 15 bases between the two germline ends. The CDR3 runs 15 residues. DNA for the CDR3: TGTGCCAGCAGCCCATTCGGGTCAGGGAACACTGAAGCTTTCTTT. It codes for CASSPFGSGNTEAFF.

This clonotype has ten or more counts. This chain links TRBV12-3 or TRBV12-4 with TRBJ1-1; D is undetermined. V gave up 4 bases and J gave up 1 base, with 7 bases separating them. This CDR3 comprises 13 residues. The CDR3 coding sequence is TGTGCCAGCAGTTCCCAATCGAACACTGAAGCTTTCTTT. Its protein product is CASSSQSNTEAFF.

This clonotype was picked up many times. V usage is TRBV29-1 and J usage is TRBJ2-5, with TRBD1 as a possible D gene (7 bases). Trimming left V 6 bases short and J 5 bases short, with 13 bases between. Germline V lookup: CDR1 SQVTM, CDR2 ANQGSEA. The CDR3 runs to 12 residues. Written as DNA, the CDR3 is TGCAGCGTCGCCTCAGGGGGGGAGACCCAGTACTTC. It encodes CSVASGGETQYF.

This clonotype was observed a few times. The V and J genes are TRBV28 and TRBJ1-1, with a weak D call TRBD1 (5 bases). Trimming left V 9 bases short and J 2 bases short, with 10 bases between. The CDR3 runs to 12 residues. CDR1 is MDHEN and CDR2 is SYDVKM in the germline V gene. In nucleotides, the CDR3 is TGTGCCAGTTGGACAAGTAACACTGAAGCTTTCTTT. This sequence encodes CASWTSNTEAFF.

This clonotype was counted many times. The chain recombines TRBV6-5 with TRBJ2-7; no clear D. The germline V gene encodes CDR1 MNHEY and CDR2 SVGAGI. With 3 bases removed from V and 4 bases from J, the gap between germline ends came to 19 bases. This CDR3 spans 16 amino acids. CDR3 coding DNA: TGTGCCAGCAGTTATCTCCCGGGCCCGACCAAGTACGAGCAGTACTTC. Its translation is CASSYLPGPTKYEQYF.

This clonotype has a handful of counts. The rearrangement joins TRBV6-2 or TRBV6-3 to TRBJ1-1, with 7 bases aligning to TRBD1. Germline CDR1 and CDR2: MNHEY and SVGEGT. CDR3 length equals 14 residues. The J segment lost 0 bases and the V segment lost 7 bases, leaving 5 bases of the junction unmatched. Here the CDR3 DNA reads TGTGCCAGCACCCGACAGGGACTGAACACTGAAGCTTTCTTT. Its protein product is CASTRQGLNTEAFF.

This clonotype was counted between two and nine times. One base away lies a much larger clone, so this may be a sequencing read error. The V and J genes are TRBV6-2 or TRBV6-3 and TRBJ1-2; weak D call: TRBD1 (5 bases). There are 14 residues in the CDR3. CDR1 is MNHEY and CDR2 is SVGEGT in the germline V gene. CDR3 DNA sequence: TGTGCCAGCACAGATCGACAGAATAACCATGGCTACACCTTC. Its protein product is CASTDRQNNHGYTF.

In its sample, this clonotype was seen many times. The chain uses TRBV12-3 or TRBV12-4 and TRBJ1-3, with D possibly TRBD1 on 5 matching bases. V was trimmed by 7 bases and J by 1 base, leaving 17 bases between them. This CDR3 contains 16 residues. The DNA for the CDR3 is TGTGCCAGCACACCGGGACCCGGGAGGTCTGGAAACACCATATATTTT. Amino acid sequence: CASTPGPGRSGNTIYF.

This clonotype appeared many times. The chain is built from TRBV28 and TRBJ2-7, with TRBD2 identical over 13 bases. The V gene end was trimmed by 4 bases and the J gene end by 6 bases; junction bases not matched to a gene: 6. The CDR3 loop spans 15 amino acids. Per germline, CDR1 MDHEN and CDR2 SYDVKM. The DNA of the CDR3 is TGTGCCAGCAGTTACGGACTAGCGGGAGTACGCGAGCAGTACTTC. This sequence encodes CASSYGLAGVREQYF.

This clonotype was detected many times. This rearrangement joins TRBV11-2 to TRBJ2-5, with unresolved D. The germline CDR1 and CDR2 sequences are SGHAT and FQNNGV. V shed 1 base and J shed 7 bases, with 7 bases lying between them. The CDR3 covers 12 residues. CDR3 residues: CASSLGLGTQYF. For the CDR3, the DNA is TGTGCCAGCAGCTTAGGATTAGGGACCCAGTACTTC.

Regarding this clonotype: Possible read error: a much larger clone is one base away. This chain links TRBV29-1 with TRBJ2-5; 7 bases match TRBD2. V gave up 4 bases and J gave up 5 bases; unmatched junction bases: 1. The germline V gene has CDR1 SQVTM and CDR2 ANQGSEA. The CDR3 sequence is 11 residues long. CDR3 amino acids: CSVGGGETQYF. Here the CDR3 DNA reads TGCAGCGTTGGGGGGGGGGAGACCCAGTACTTC.

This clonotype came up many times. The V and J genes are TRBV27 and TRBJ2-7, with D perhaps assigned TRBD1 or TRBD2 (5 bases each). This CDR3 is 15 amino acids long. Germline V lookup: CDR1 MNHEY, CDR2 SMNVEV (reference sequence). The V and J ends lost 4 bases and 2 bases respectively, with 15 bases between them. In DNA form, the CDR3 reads TGTGCCAGCAGTTCCCTCCGGGACCCGGCCTACGAGCAGTACTTC. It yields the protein CASSSLRDPAYEQYF.

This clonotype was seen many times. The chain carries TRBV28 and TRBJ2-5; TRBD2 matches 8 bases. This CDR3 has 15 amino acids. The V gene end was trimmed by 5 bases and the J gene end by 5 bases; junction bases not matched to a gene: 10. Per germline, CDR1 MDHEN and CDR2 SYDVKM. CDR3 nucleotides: TGTGCCAGCAGTCCCGAAGGGACTAGTTTGGAGACCCAGTACTTC. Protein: CASSPEGTSLETQYF.

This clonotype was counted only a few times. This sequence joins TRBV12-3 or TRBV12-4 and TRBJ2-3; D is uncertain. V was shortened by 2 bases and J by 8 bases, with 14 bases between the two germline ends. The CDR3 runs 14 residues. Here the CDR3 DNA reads TGTGCCAGCAGTTTAAAGTTAGCAGTTGGTACGCAGTATTTT. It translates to CASSLKLAVGTQYF.

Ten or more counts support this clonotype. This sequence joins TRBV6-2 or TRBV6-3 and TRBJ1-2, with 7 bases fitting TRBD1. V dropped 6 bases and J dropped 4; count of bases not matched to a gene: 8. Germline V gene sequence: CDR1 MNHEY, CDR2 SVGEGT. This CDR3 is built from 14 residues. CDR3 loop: CASRPTGSGYGYTF. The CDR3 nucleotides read TGTGCCAGCAGACCGACAGGGAGCGGCTATGGCTACACCTTC.

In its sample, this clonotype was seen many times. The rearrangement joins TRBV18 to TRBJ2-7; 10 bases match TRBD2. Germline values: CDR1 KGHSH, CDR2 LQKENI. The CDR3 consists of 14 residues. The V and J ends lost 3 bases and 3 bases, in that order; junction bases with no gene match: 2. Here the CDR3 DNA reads TGTGCCAGCTCACCGGCTAGCGGGAGCTACGAGCAGTACTTC. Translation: CASSPASGSYEQYF.

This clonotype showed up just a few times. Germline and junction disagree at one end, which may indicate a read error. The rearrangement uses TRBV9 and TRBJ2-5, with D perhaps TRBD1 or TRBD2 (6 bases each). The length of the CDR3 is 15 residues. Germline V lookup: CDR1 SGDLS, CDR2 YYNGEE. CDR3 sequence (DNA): TGTGCCAGCGGCGTAGGGGGACTTAATCAAGAGACCCAGTACTTC. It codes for CASGVGGLNQETQYF.

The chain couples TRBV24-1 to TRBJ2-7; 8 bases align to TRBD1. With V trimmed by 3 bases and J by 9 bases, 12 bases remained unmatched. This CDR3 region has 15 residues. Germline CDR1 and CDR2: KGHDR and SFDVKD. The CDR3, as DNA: TGTGCCACCAGTGATGGGGGGACAGGCCGGGGAGGGCAGTACTTC. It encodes CATSDGGTGRGGQYF.

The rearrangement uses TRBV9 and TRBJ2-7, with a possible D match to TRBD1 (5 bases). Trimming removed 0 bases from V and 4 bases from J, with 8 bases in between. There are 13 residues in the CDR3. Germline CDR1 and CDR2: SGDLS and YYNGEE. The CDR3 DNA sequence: TGTGCCAGCAGCGTAGAATCAGGGTACGAGCAGTACTTC. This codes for CASSVESGYEQYF.

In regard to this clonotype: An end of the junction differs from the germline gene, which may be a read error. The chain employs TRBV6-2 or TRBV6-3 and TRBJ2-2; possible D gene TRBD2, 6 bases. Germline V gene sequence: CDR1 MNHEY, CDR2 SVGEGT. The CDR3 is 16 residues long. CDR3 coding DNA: TGTGCCAGCAGTCACCTGCTGCCGGTGAACACCGGGGGGCTGTTTTTT. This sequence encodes CASSHLLPVNTGGLFF.

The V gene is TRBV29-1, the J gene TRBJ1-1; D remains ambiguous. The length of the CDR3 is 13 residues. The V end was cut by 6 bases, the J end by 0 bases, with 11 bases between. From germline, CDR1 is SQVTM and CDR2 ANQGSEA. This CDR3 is CSVGLGLNTEAFF. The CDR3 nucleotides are TGCAGCGTGGGGTTAGGGCTGAACACTGAAGCTTTCTTT.

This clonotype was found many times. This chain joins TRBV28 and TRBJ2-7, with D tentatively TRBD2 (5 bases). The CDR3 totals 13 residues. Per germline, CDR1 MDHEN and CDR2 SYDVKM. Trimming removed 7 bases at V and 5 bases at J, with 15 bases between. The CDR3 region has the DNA TGTGCCAGCATCCGCCCCGGGGTCCACGAGCAGTACTTC. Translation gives CASIRPGVHEQYF.